This is a list of T cell receptor beta chains from one sample in a study of T cells after yellow fever vaccination. TCRdb reprocessed the 5' RACE reads with MiXCR, giving one entry per CDR3 protein. This sample has around 320,000 distinct CDR3 sequences, with 8.5% to 10% found just once. The sample was CD4+ T cells sorted from PBMCs, taken 5 days after the yellow fever booster vaccination. The receptor set was obtained from a man in his late teens or twenties who received the YFV17D yellow fever vaccine. Both conserved end residues are part of each CDR3. The D gene is left open where the match is weak. Not all rows give a size; the values are once, few, many and, for expanded clones, a class.

size	J	V	D	DNA	CDR3
few	TRBJ1-2	TRBV7-2	TRBD1	TGTGCCAGCAGCTTGGACAGGGGGCACAGAGGCTACACCTTC	CASSLDRGHRGYTF
-	TRBJ2-3	TRBV7-2	-	TGTGCCAGCCGCTTCGTGGGGGGTGATACGCAGTATTTT	CASRFVGGDTQYF
many	TRBJ2-5	TRBV6-5	TRBD2	TGTGCCAGCAGTTACCAGCCGGGGGGGACCCAGTACTTC	CASSYQPGGTQYF
-	TRBJ2-2	TRBV6-1	TRBD1	TGTGCCAGCAGGACAGGGAGTGTCGGGGAGCTGTTTTTT	CASRTGSVGELFF
few	TRBJ1-1	TRBV6-6	-	TGTGCCAGCAGACCTGGACGGGCTGAAAAATTTCAAGCTTTCTTT	CASRPGRAEKFQAFF
-	TRBJ2-7	TRBV20-1	-	TGCAGTGCTAGGCCGCGGTTAGGCAGAGTAGCCTACGAGCAGTACTTC	CSARPRLGRVAYEQYF
-	TRBJ2-7	TRBV27	-	TGTGCCAGCAGTCTCAACAGGGTTCCCTACGAGCAGTACTTC	CASSLNRVPYEQYF
-	TRBJ2-7	TRBV12-3/TRBV12-4	TRBD1	TGTGCCAGCAGTTTTCCGGACAGGGTAACCGAGCAGTACTTC	CASSFPDRVTEQYF
-	TRBJ1-3	TRBV28	TRBD1	TGTGCCACAAGGGGGCAGCTTGTCGGCACCATATATTTT	CATRGQLVGTIYF
once	TRBJ2-1	TRBV12-3/TRBV12-4	TRBD1	TGTGCCAGCACCCTCCTTCCGGGGACAGGGGTTTTC	CASTLLPGTGVF
many	TRBJ2-5	TRBV5-4	-	TGTGCCAGCAGCACGCCACAGGGAGGAGAGACCCAGTACTTC	CASSTPQGGETQYF
few	TRBJ2-3	TRBV7-2	-	TGTGCCAGCAGCTTGGGTCAGGGGCCGGGGAATACGCAGTATTTT	CASSLGQGPGNTQYF
-	TRBJ1-1	TRBV20-1	-	TGCAGTGCGCCGGGGGCGGGTAATGTAGAAACTGAAGCTTTCTTT	CSAPGAGNVETEAFF
many	TRBJ2-5	TRBV20-1	-	TGCAGTGCTAGGGGTGACGCTTCGCCGGAGACCCAGTACTTC	CSARGDASPETQYF
many	TRBJ2-2	TRBV11-2	-	TGTGCCAGCCGGGGAACAGGGCAAACTTCGAACACCGGGGAGCTGTTTTTT	CASRGTGQTSNTGELFF
many	TRBJ1-5	TRBV18	-	TGTGCCAGCTCACCAAGATCGGGGGGCCAGCCCCAGCATTTT	CASSPRSGGQPQHF
-	TRBJ1-4	TRBV20-1	-	TGCAGTGCTAATGAACAGGTGGCTAATGAAAAACTGTTTTTT	CSANEQVANEKLFF
-	TRBJ1-1	TRBV10-3	-	TGTGCCATCAGTGCAACGAGTAACACTGAAGCTTTCTTT	CAISATSNTEAFF
few	TRBJ1-1	TRBV6-6	-	TGTGCCAGCAGCCAATTGTTGAACACTGAAGCTTTCTTT	CASSQLLNTEAFF
few	TRBJ2-1	TRBV5-1	TRBD2	TGCGCCAGCAGCCCGTCTAGCGGGGGGACGCCAAAGTTCTTC	CASSPSSGGTPKFF
many	TRBJ2-6	TRBV4-3	-	TGCGCCAGCAGCCAGGCAATTCGGGTATCTGGGGCCAACGTCCTGACTTTC	CASSQAIRVSGANVLTF
-	TRBJ1-4	TRBV27	-	TGTGCCAGCAGTCGAGGACGGACAGTGAATGAAAAACTGTTTTTT	CASSRGRTVNEKLFF
-	TRBJ2-5	TRBV6-5	-	TGTGCCAGCACCCACTGGGGGAGGCAAGAGACCCAGTACTTC	CASTHWGRQETQYF
few	TRBJ2-2	TRBV13	TRBD2	TGTGCCAGCAGCTTTGGACTAGGGTCCGGGGAGCTGTTTTTT	CASSFGLGSGELFF
many	TRBJ2-1	TRBV3-1	-	TGTGCCAGCAGCCTTAGGTACAATGAGCAGTTCTTC	CASSLRYNEQFF
few	TRBJ2-1	TRBV2	TRBD1	TGTGCCAGTAAAACAGGGGCGGATGAGCAGTTCTTC	CASKTGADEQFF
few	TRBJ2-2	TRBV18	TRBD2	TGTGCCAGCTCACCATGGCGGGAGCCCTTAGGCACCGGGGAGCTGTTTTTT	CASSPWREPLGTGELFF
-	TRBJ1-5	TRBV20-1	-	TGCAGTGCTATTTCACGCAGGGATCCCAATCAGCCCCAGCATTTT	CSAISRRDPNQPQHF
few	TRBJ2-7	TRBV5-1	-	TGCGCCAGCAGCTATGGGGGGGGCCGATGGGACGAGCAGTACTTC	CASSYGGGRWDEQYF
few	TRBJ2-1	TRBV27	-	TGTGCCAGCAGTTCACCAGGGGAGCAGTTCTTC	CASSSPGEQFF
-	TRBJ2-1	TRBV7-2	TRBD1	TGTGCCAGCAGGCAAAACAGGGGGCTATCCTACAATGAGCAGTTCTTC	CASRQNRGLSYNEQFF
many	TRBJ2-5	TRBV11-2	-	TGTGCCAGCAGCTTAGGACAGGCAGAGACCCAGTACTTC	CASSLGQAETQYF
few	TRBJ2-7	TRBV5-1	-	TGCGCCAGCAGCCAGCCTGGGGGCTCCTACGAGCAGTACTTC	CASSQPGGSYEQYF
-	TRBJ2-5	TRBV2	-	TGTGCCAGCAGTGCGGAGAGCACCCGTCGGGAGACCCAGTACTTC	CASSAESTRRETQYF
few	TRBJ2-3	TRBV12-3/TRBV12-4	TRBD2	TGTGCCAGCAGTTTGAATAGCGGGGGGGCCCACGATACGCAGTATTTT	CASSLNSGGAHDTQYF
many	TRBJ2-1	TRBV10-3	-	TGTGCCATCAGTGAGCCGATCGGTGAGCAGTTCTTC	CAISEPIGEQFF
few	TRBJ2-3	TRBV10-3	-	TGTGCCATCAGTGGGGGGACAGATACGCAGTATTTT	CAISGGTDTQYF
few	TRBJ2-7	TRBV3-1	-	TGTGCCAGCAGCCAAGACGGACAGATATACGAGCAGTACTTC	CASSQDGQIYEQYF